This T cell receptor beta chain is drawn from a study of post-analysis software for immune sequencing data. Whole-study context: Relapsing-remitting, secondary progressive and progressive-relapsing multiple sclerosis courses were included.

TCR beta libraries were prepared from cDNA with unique molecular identifiers. TCRdb analysed the PCR reads with MiXCR anew, one entry per CDR3 protein. Here the sample spans about 160,000 distinct CDR3 sequences, roughly 35% being singletons. Whole-study findings and limits: Significantly lower normalized Chao1 diversity was seen in multiple sclerosis patients than in controls. Controls had lower frequencies than patients of five or six TRBV segments, which included TRBV5-6, TRBV5-1 and TRBV20-1.

This clonotype was seen at least ten times. Antigen specificity is unknown. This CDR3 is built from 12 residues. Trimming removed 3 bases from V and 3 bases from J, with 6 bases in between. This rearrangement joins TRBV12-3 or TRBV12-4 to TRBJ2-7; unclear D gene. The TCR was taken from a girl aged 5-17 years with multiple sclerosis. Sequenced here: blood, sampled after autologous hematopoietic stem cell transplantation. This CDR3 is CASSLAVYEQYF. The CDR3 region has the DNA TGTGCCAGCAGTTTGGCGGTCTACGAGCAGTACTTC.